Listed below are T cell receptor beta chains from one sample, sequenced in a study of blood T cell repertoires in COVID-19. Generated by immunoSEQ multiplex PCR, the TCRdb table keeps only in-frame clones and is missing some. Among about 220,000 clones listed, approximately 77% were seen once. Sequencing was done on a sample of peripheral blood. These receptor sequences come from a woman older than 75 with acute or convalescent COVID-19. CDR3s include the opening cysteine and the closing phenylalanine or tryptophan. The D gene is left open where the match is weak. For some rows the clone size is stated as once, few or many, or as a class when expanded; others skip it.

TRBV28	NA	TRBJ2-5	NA	TGTGCCAGCGCGGGTGGGCAAGAGACCCAGTACTTC	CASAGGQETQYF
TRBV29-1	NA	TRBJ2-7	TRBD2	TGCAGCGTTGAACTAGCGGGGGGCCCCTACGAGCAGTACTTC	CSVELAGGPYEQYF
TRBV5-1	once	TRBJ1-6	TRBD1	TGCGCCAGCAGCTTGGGCCCTCAGGGGGATAATTCACCCCTCCACTTT	CASSLGPQGDNSPLHF
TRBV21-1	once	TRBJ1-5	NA	TGTGCCAAACAGGGGGCGCGGGGGGACCCTAATCAGCCCCAGCATTTT	CAKQGARGDPNQPQHF
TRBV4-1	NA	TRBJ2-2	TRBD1	TGCGCCAGCAGCCCCGGGACAGCTAACACCGGGGAGCTGTTTTTT	CASSPGTANTGELFF
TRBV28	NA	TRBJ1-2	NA	TGTGCCAGCAGCCATGCCGCCAGGGTCGAGGGCTACACCTTC	CASSHAARVEGYTF
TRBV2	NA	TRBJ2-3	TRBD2	TGTGCCAGCCTTAGCGGGATCAGCACAGATACGCAGTATTTT	CASLSGISTDTQYF
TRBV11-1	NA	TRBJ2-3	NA	TGTGCCAGCAGCTTCCAGAATGGTATTGCAGATACGCAGTATTTT	CASSFQNGIADTQYF
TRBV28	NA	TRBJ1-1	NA	TGTGCCAGCAGTTTGAACGCTGACAGCAACACTGAAGCTTTCTTT	CASSLNADSNTEAFF
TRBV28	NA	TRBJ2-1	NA	TGTGCCAGCACGACTCCTGCGCAAAATGAGCAGTTCTTC	CASTTPAQNEQFF
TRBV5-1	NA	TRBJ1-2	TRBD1	TGCGCCAGCAGCTTGGTCCTCGCGGACAGGGGCTATGGCTACACCTTC	CASSLVLADRGYGYTF
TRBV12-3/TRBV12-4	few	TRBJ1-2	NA	TGTGCCAGCAGTTTTCCCCAGGGTGGTGGCTACACCTTC	CASSFPQGGGYTF
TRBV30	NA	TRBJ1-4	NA	TGTGCCTGGAGCCCCCTGGGGGGGGCTAATGAAAAACTGTTTTTT	CAWSPLGGANEKLFF
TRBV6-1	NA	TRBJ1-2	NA	TGTGCCAGCAGTGAAGGGGGCTTCTATGGCTACACCTTC	CASSEGGFYGYTF
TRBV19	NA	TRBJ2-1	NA	TGTGCCAGTAGTTGGCACAGGGTTTTTGTCTTC	CASSWHRVFVF
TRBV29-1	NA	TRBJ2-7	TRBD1	TGCAGCGTTGGCTCAGGGGGCTACGAGCAGTACTTC	CSVGSGGYEQYF